One sample yielded the 14 T cell receptor beta chains listed below, sequenced in a study of cytomegalovirus exposure and HLA in healthy donors (dated by TCRdb to 2015 to 2018). Libraries were built with the immunoSEQ multiplex PCR assay. TCRdb re-hosts the immuneACCESS table, in-frame sequences only. Its copies lack some clones; in the studies checked, an unresolved V gene accounts for under half of them, and the cause for the rest is not known. This sample is represented by some 250,000 clones; roughly 88% of them were singletons. The top ten constitute approximately 3.1% of the sample. The sample comprised PBMCs. The receptors were sampled from a woman in her thirties in good health and CMV-seronegative.

This chain's CDR3 is CASSARDRAEQYF. CDR3 sequence (DNA): TGTGCCAGCAGCGCCCGCGACAGGGCCGAGCAGTACTTC. The chain employs TRBV9 and TRBJ2-7; TRBD1 matches at 7 bases. Germline CDR1 SGDLS, CDR2 YYNGEE. The CDR3 covers 13 residues. V dropped 3 bases and J dropped 6; count of bases not matched to a gene: 6.

The chain combines TRBV28 with TRBJ1-2, with no clear D. The CDR3 is 14 residues long. The V end lost 3 bases, the J end lost 5 bases, and 13 bases lay between the germline ends. CDR1 and CDR2 (germline): MDHEN, SYDVKM. The CDR3 protein is CASSFLDGKYGYTF. The DNA for the CDR3 is TGTGCCAGCAGTTTCCTGGACGGAAAGTATGGCTACACCTTC.

The chain joins TRBV28 to TRBJ2-1; D may match TRBD1 or TRBD2 (6 bases each). Germline CDR1 is MDHEN and CDR2 is SYDVKM. The CDR3 runs to 14 residues. The V end lost 2 bases, the J end lost 5 bases, and 10 bases lay between the germline ends. The CDR3, as DNA: TGTGCCAGCAGTTTAATTGGGGGGCACAATGAGCAGTTCTTC. This gives the protein CASSLIGGHNEQFF.

The V and J genes are TRBV5-4 and TRBJ1-2; 9 bases align to TRBD1. The CDR3 consists of 14 residues. The germline gives CDR1 SGHNT, CDR2 YYREEE (reference sequence). Trimming at V came to 5 bases and at J to 6 bases, leaving 8 bases not matched to a gene. CDR3 loop: CASSWGQGMDGYTF. CDR3 DNA: TGTGCCAGCAGTTGGGGACAGGGTATGGATGGCTACACCTTC.

The chain employs TRBV4-2 and TRBJ2-4, with 9 bases matching TRBD1. V lost 3 bases to trimming and J lost 6 bases; unmatched junction nucleotides: 12. CDR1 is LGHNA and CDR2 is YNFKEQ in the germline V gene. This CDR3 has 17 amino acids. DNA of the CDR3: TGTGCCAGCAGCCATGATGGACAGGGGATTTTCCTAAACATTCAGTACTTC. Translation gives CASSHDGQGIFLNIQYF.

The CDR3 DNA is TGTGCCAGCTCACCATATTCGTCCTACGAGCAGTACTTC. Translating it yields CASSPYSSYEQYF. The chain combines TRBV18 with TRBJ2-7; no definite D call. The CDR3 runs to 13 residues. In germline, CDR1 is KGHSH, CDR2 LQKENI. V was shortened by 2 bases and J by 1 base, with 6 bases between the two germline ends. The full variable domain, its missing parts supplied by reference TRBV18 and TRBJ2-7, is NAGVMQNPRHLVRRRGQEARLRCSPMKGHSHVYWYRQLPEEGLKFMVYLQKENIIDESGMPKERFSAEFPKEGPSILRIQQVVRGDSAAYFCASSPYSSYEQYFGPGTRLTVT.

The chain joins TRBV4-3 to TRBJ2-1; the match to TRBD2 covers 10 bases. Germline CDR1 is LGHNA and CDR2 is YSLEER. CDR3 size: 19 residues. V shed 0 bases and J 1 base; nucleotides not matched to a gene: 9. CDR3 sequence: CASSQDPAGGPLSYNEQFF. The CDR3 DNA sequence: TGCGCCAGCAGCCAAGATCCAGCGGGAGGGCCTTTGTCCTACAATGAGCAGTTCTTC.

This chain joins TRBV7-7 and TRBJ2-7; possible D gene TRBD2, 5 bases. The ends were cut back, 7 bases at V and 3 bases at J, with 13 bases in the middle. The CDR3 extends over 13 amino acids. CDR1 is SSHAT and CDR2 is FNYEAQ in the germline V gene (reference sequence). The CDR3 region is CASTSRGIYEQYF. In DNA form, the CDR3 reads TGTGCCAGCACCTCCAGAGGGATCTACGAGCAGTACTTC.

V is TRBV4-3 and J is TRBJ1-2; D uncertain. The germline gives CDR1 LGHNA, CDR2 YSLEER. Trimming stripped 0 bases from V and 1 base from J, with 18 bases between. This CDR3 spans 18 amino acids. The CDR3 spells CASSQDRAGHSYNYGYTF. CDR3 nucleotide sequence: TGCGCCAGCAGCCAAGATAGAGCGGGCCATTCGTATAACTATGGCTACACCTTC.

The chain couples TRBV6-5 to TRBJ2-3; tentatively, D is TRBD1 (5 bases). Between the trimmed V and J ends, which lost 0 bases and 4 bases, there was a span of 14 bases. CDR3 size: 16 residues. Germline V lookup: CDR1 MNHEY, CDR2 SVGAGI. As DNA, the CDR3 is TGTGCCAGCAGTTACTCGCGGACACATAAAGCAGATACGCAGTATTTT. Its translation: CASSYSRTHKADTQYF.

J is TRBJ2-7 and V is TRBV7-2; weak D call: TRBD2 (5 bases). The CDR3 consists of 15 residues. V lost 5 bases to trimming and J lost 2 bases, with 16 bases between them. Germline-derived CDR1 and CDR2 are SGHTA and FQGNSA. The CDR3: CASSLTSGLTYEQYF. The CDR3 DNA is TGTGCCAGCAGCCTCACAAGCGGCCTCACCTACGAGCAGTACTTC.

The rearrangement uses TRBV11-2 and TRBJ2-2, with D uncertain. V lost 5 bases, J lost 5 bases, and 12 bases lay in between. Germline loops: CDR1 SGHAT, CDR2 FQNNGV. The length of the CDR3 is 14 residues. The CDR3 sequence: CASSRQVGTGELFF. Here the CDR3 DNA reads TGTGCCAGCAGCCGCCAAGTGGGGACCGGGGAGCTGTTTTTT.

The chain is built from TRBV5-1 and TRBJ2-3, with D possibly being TRBD1 (6 bases). Germline V lookup: CDR1 SGHRS, CDR2 YFSETQ. There are 13 residues in the CDR3. V shed 0 bases and J shed 5 bases, with 7 bases lying between them. The CDR3 DNA follows: TGCGCCAGCAGCTTGGTCAGGGGAGATACGCAGTATTTT. This gives the protein CASSLVRGDTQYF.

This chain joins TRBV9 and TRBJ2-3; a possible D gene is TRBD2 (6 bases). V was pared by 1 base and J by 1 base, with 16 bases between. Germline V gene data show CDR1 as SGDLS and CDR2 as YYNGEE. The CDR3 sequence is 17 residues long. CDR3: CASSVTSNPGGTDTQYF. The CDR3 bases are TGTGCCAGCAGCGTAACTTCGAATCCGGGGGGCACAGATACGCAGTATTTT.